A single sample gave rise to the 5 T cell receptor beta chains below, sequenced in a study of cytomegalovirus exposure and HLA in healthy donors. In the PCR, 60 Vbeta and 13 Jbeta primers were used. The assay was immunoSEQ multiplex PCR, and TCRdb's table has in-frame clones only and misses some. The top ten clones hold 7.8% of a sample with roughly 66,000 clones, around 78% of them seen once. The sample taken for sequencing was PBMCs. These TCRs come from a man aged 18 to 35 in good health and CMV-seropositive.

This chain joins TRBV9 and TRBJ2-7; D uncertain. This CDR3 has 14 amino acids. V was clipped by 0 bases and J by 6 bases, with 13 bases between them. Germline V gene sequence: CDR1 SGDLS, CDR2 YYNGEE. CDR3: CASSVGQPGAEQYF. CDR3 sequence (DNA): TGTGCCAGCAGCGTAGGTCAGCCCGGAGCCGAGCAGTACTTC.

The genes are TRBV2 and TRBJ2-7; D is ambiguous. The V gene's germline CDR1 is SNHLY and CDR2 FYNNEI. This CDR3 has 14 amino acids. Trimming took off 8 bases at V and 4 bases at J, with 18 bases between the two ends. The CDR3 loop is CASVRSQWQYEQYF. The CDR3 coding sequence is TGTGCCAGCGTACGGAGCCAATGGCAATACGAGCAGTACTTC. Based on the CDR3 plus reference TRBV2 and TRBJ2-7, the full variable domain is EPEVTQTPSHQVTQMGQEVILRCVPISNHLYFYWYRQILGQKVEFLVSFYNNEISEKSEIFDDQFSVERPDGSNFTLKIRSTKLEDSAMYFCASVRSQWQYEQYFGPGTRLTVT.

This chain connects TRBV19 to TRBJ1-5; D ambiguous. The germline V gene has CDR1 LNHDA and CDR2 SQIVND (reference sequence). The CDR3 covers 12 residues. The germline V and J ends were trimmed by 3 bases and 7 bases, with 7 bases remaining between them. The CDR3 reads CASSISGQPQHF. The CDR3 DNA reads TGTGCCAGTAGTATCTCGGGGCAGCCCCAGCATTTT. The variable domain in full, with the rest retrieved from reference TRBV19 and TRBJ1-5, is DGGITQSPKYLFRKEGQNVTLSCEQNLNHDAMYWYRQDPGQGLRLIYYSQIVNDFQKGDIAEGYSVSREKKESFPLTVTSAQKNPTAFYLCASSISGQPQHFGDGTRLSIL.

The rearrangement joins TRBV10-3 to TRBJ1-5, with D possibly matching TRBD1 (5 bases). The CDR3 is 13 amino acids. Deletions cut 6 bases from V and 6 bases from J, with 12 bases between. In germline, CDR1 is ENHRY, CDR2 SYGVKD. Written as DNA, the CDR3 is TGTGCCATCAGCCGCGGGGCGGGTCAGCCCCAGCATTTT. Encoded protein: CAISRGAGQPQHF.

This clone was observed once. CDR3 loop: CASSPGGPVRETQYF. As DNA, the CDR3 is TGTGCCAGCAGCCCCGGGGGGCCGGTTCGGGAGACCCAGTACTTC. V is TRBV2 and J is TRBJ2-5, with a weak D call TRBD2 (7 bases). Trimming shortened V by 6 bases and J by 5 bases, and 19 bases separated the two germline ends. This CDR3 comprises 15 residues. Germline V lookup: CDR1 SNHLY, CDR2 FYNNEI.